The clone carrying this TCR beta chain was picked up a small number of times. The CDR3 sequence is 13 residues long. Trimming left V 2 bases short and J 6 bases short, with 11 bases between. Germline assignment: CDR1 MNHEY and CDR2 SVGEGT. The data stem from a study of blood T cell repertoires in COVID-19. Across the study: Symptom resolution, clearance, or two negative PCRs marked the recovered donors of Cohort 3. Some COVID-19 samples were acute and others convalescent; all came from the United States, Italy and Spain. The analysed material was cDNA or gDNA that came from T cells, B-cell-depleted T cells, or PBMCs.

The table came from immunoSEQ multiplex PCR; TCRdb's copy has only in-frame clones and leaves some out. The data hold fewer than 250,000 clones, with 80% to 90% observed a single time. Participant-reported clinical history was the basis for cohort assignment. Sample: PBMCs or T cells enriched from blood (not recorded which). The chain has TRBV6-2 or TRBV6-3 and TRBJ2-7; no definite D call. The TCR comes from a man in his thirties or forties in a cohort exposed to, infected with or recovered from COVID-19 (not recorded which). Written as DNA, the CDR3 is TGTGCCAGCAGTTACGGGCAGGCCGCCGAGCAGTACTTC. Translation gives CASSYGQAAEQYF.